Below, one TCR beta chain is given with its context. Researchers ran the PCR with 60 Vbeta and 13 Jbeta primers. Sequencing used immunoSEQ multiplex PCR; TCRdb keeps in-frame clones, though not all of them. Here the sample table reports approximately 140,000 clones. This record belongs to a study of cytomegalovirus exposure and HLA in healthy donors. Deletions cut 2 bases from V and 4 bases from J, with 21 bases between. Germline loops: CDR1 ENHRY, CDR2 SYGVKD. CDR3 size: 17 residues. The chain employs TRBV10-3 and TRBJ2-7; TRBD2 might be the D (5 bases). Material for sequencing was PBMCs. The TCR was taken from a woman younger than 30 in good health and CMV-seronegative. CDR3 sequence (DNA): TGTGCCATCAGTGAGCCTGTAATGGACTCATACCTGTACGAGCAGTACTTC. Its translation is CAISEPVMDSYLYEQYF.